The clone carrying this T cell receptor (beta chain) was seen a few times. The data are from a study of blood T cell repertoires in COVID-19. Whole-study context: The United States, Italy and Spain supplied acute and convalescent COVID-19 samples. PBMCs, B-cell-depleted T cells, or T cells were the source of the cDNA or gDNA that made up the material.

Per the original methods: Reference gene primer amplification gave nucleated cell count estimates. Clones were sequenced by immunoSEQ multiplex PCR, and TCRdb holds only the in-frame ones, with some missing. From that table come the V and J calls and clone size; the DNA was used to work out D and trimming. The sample yields a few hundred thousand clones, about 86% seen once. This CDR3 is 16 amino acids long. V was cut by 4 bases and J by 6 bases, with 18 bases left in between. Germline V lookup: CDR1 LGHDT, CDR2 YNNKEL (reference sequence). V usage is TRBV3-1 (or the pseudogene TRBV3-2) and J usage is TRBJ2-2; weak D call: TRBD1 (8 bases). The sequenced material came from peripheral blood. This receptor was obtained from a woman aged 50 to 65 with COVID-19, enrolled during active disease. The CDR3 loop is CASSPPRTGRAGELFF. CDR3 bases: TGTGCCAGCAGCCCCCCCCGGACAGGGAGGGCCGGGGAGCTGTTTTTT.